The 27 T cell receptor beta chains listed next were all sequenced from one sample in a study of blood T cell repertoires in COVID-19. Sequencing was performed with immunoSEQ multiplex PCR; in TCRdb, only in-frame clones are kept and a portion is missing. The data hold about 270,000 clones, with about 85% observed a single time. The sample taken for sequencing was peripheral blood. Receptors were obtained from a human donor in a cohort sampled during active COVID-19.

This clone was seen once. The chain carries TRBV2 and TRBJ1-5; no clear D gene. V lost 2 bases, J lost 0 bases, and 8 bases lay in between. Germline CDR1 and CDR2: SNHLY and FYNNEI. CDR3 size: 15 residues. CDR3 loop: CASSEFQISNQPQHF. Here the CDR3 DNA reads TGTGCCAGCAGTGAATTCCAGATTAGCAATCAGCCCCAGCATTTT.

V is TRBV5-4 and J is TRBJ2-7; D is undetermined. V was pared by 4 bases and J by 3 bases, with 20 bases between. The CDR3 has 16 amino acids. Per germline, CDR1 SGHNT and CDR2 YYREEE (reference sequence). The CDR3 sequence is CASSNSTLPPGYEQYF. The CDR3 DNA is TGTGCCAGCAGCAACTCTACCCTCCCCCCAGGCTACGAGCAGTACTTC. The whole variable domain, filled in from reference TRBV5-4 and TRBJ2-7, reads ETGVTQSPTHLIKTRGQQVTLRCSSQSGHNTVSWYQQALGQGPQFIFQYYREEENGRGNFPPRFSGLQFPNYSSELNVNALELDDSALYLCASSNSTLPPGYEQYFGPGTRLTVT.

This chain links TRBV2 with TRBJ2-1; a weak D match, TRBD2 (6 bases). Trimming cost V 7 bases and J 0 bases, with 10 bases left between them. The CDR3 has 14 amino acids. The germline V gene has CDR1 SNHLY and CDR2 FYNNEI. CDR3 loop: CASMRGGSYNEQFF. The CDR3 region has the DNA TGTGCCAGCATGCGGGGAGGCTCCTACAATGAGCAGTTCTTC.

This clone was found once. This rearrangement joins TRBV5-4 to TRBJ1-5; TRBD1 is a possible D gene (6 bases). V was clipped by 0 bases and J by 10 bases, with 11 bases between them. Germline CDR1 and CDR2: SGHNT and YYREEE (reference sequence). This CDR3 region has 13 residues. CDR3 DNA: TGTGCCAGCAGCTTGGACAGGGTCGAACCCCAGCATTTT. Its protein product is CASSLDRVEPQHF.

The gene calls are TRBV15 and TRBJ1-4; D may be TRBD1 (6 bases). Germline loops: CDR1 LNHNV, CDR2 YYDKDF (reference sequence). Trimming stripped 3 bases from V and 7 bases from J, with 18 bases between. The CDR3 loop spans 16 amino acids. CDR3 DNA: TGTGCCACCAGCAGGGAAGGGGGGGGCGGTGGTGAAAAACTGTTTTTT. This gives the protein CATSREGGGGGEKLFF.

The V call is TRBV5-1, the J call TRBJ2-3, with 13 positions matching TRBD2. The germline V gene encodes CDR1 SGHRS and CDR2 YFSETQ. This CDR3 is built from 18 residues. The J segment lost 3 bases and the V segment lost 1 base, leaving 8 bases of the junction unmatched. This CDR3 reads CASSLSRTSGGATDTQYF. Here the CDR3 DNA reads TGCGCCAGCAGCTTGTCCAGGACTAGCGGGGGAGCGACAGATACGCAGTATTTT.

The chain carries TRBV12-3 or TRBV12-4 and TRBJ1-5; D perhaps matches TRBD1 (5 bases). The CDR3 contains 13 residues. V was trimmed by 3 bases and J by 6 bases, leaving 9 bases between them. This CDR3 is CASSFDRGQPQHF. The CDR3, as DNA: TGTGCCAGCAGTTTTGATAGGGGTCAGCCCCAGCATTTT.

The chain is built from TRBV6-2 or TRBV6-3 and TRBJ1-5, with D possibly matching TRBD1 (6 bases). The germline gives CDR1 MNHEY, CDR2 SVGEGT. There are 14 residues in the CDR3. Trimming stripped 6 bases from V and 1 base from J, with 10 bases between. The CDR3 sequence: CASSFTGSNQPQHF. DNA of the CDR3: TGTGCCAGCAGCTTTACAGGGAGCAATCAGCCCCAGCATTTT.

The CDR3 DNA follows: TGTGCCAGCAGTTGGGTGGGGCTGAACACTGAAGCTTTCTTT. Its protein product is CASSWVGLNTEAFF. J is TRBJ1-1 and V is TRBV6-2 or TRBV6-3, with D perhaps TRBD1 (5 bases). The V end lost 4 bases, the J end lost 0 bases, and 9 bases lay between the germline ends. This CDR3 is 14 amino acids long. Germline V gene lookup returns CDR1 MNHEY and CDR2 SVGEGT.

The V gene is TRBV18, the J gene TRBJ2-2; tentatively, D is TRBD1 (6 bases). Germline CDR1 and CDR2: KGHSH and LQKENI. The CDR3 is 13 amino acids. The V and J ends lost 5 bases and 6 bases respectively, with 10 bases between them. This CDR3 is CASSKDRPGELFF. The CDR3 region has the DNA TGTGCCAGCTCAAAAGACAGGCCCGGGGAGCTGTTTTTT.

The rearrangement joins TRBV11-3 to TRBJ2-4; a weak D match, TRBD2 (6 bases). CDR1 is SGHNT and CDR2 is YENEEA in the germline V gene. V lost 1 base and J 6 bases, leaving 7 bases between the germline ends. The CDR3 extends over 13 amino acids. Written as DNA, the CDR3 is TGTGCCAGCAGCTTAGGCGGGGTAAACATTCAGTACTTC. Amino acids: CASSLGGVNIQYF.

This chain links TRBV3-1 (or the pseudogene TRBV3-2) with TRBJ2-3; TRBD1 matches 8 bases. Germline V gene sequence: CDR1 LGHDT, CDR2 YNNKEL (reference sequence). This CDR3 contains 16 residues. V dropped 4 bases and J dropped 4; count of bases not matched to a gene: 10. The CDR3 is CASSRFGTGEADTQYF. Here the CDR3 DNA reads TGTGCCAGCAGCCGATTCGGGACAGGAGAGGCAGATACGCAGTATTTT.

This clone came up a few times. The J gene is TRBJ1-2, the V gene TRBV19; 10 positions match TRBD1. The CDR3 consists of 13 residues. The germline CDR1 and CDR2 sequences are LNHDA and SQIVND (reference sequence). The J segment lost 5 bases and the V segment lost 10 bases, leaving 7 bases of the junction unmatched. The CDR3 loop reads CATRTGGQYGYTF. In DNA form, the CDR3 reads TGTGCCACCCGGACAGGGGGACAGTATGGCTACACCTTC.

V is TRBV7-2 and J is TRBJ2-1; 13 bases agree with TRBD2. The ends lost 6 bases at V and 6 bases at J; junction bases unmatched: 8. The CDR3 runs 16 residues. Germline lookup yields CDR1 SGHTA and CDR2 FQGNSA. CDR3 sequence: CASRLPGLAGVNEQFF. CDR3 bases: TGTGCCAGCAGACTCCCCGGACTAGCGGGAGTCAATGAGCAGTTCTTC.

The chain uses TRBV18 and TRBJ2-1, with D possibly TRBD1 on 6 matching bases. There are 15 residues in the CDR3. Germline lookup yields CDR1 KGHSH and CDR2 LQKENI. Trimming stripped 3 bases from V and 2 bases from J, with 11 bases between. The CDR3 region is CASSPRDITYNEQFF. The CDR3 DNA is TGTGCCAGCTCACCCAGGGACATTACCTACAATGAGCAGTTCTTC.

In its sample, this clone was seen once. The chain carries TRBV6-2 or TRBV6-3 and TRBJ2-1, with a weak D call TRBD1 (5 bases). The CDR3 has 13 residues. The germline V gene encodes CDR1 MNHEY and CDR2 SVGEGT. Trimming removed 3 bases at V and 5 bases at J, with 8 bases between. The CDR3 region is CASSYRQNNEQFF. The CDR3 DNA follows: TGTGCCAGCAGTTATCGACAGAACAATGAGCAGTTCTTC.

V and J are TRBV11-2 and TRBJ2-1; D is possibly TRBD1 (5 bases). The length of the CDR3 is 15 residues. V lost 0 bases and J 6 bases, leaving 12 bases between the germline ends. Germline V lookup: CDR1 SGHAT, CDR2 FQNNGV. The CDR3 region is CASSLEAGAFNEQFF. CDR3 DNA sequence: TGTGCCAGCAGCTTAGAGGCTGGGGCTTTCAATGAGCAGTTCTTC.

This chain joins TRBV2 and TRBJ2-3; no definite D call. The V gene's germline CDR1 is SNHLY and CDR2 FYNNEI. This CDR3 is 14 amino acids long. V dropped 6 bases and J dropped 3 bases, with 13 bases sitting between them. The chain's CDR3 is CASRRGGITDTQYF. CDR3 nucleotides: TGTGCCAGCAGGAGAGGCGGTATAACAGATACGCAGTATTTT.

The V and J genes are TRBV7-6 and TRBJ2-1, with a weak D call TRBD2 (5 bases). CDR1 is SGHVS and CDR2 is FNYEAQ in the germline V gene. The V and J ends lost 1 base and 0 bases respectively, with 16 bases between them. The CDR3 is 18 amino acids. For the CDR3, the DNA is TGTGCCAGCAGCTTAGTGGGATTCGCGGGCAGCTCCTACAATGAGCAGTTCTTC. It is translated as CASSLVGFAGSSYNEQFF.

This clone has a single count. The rearrangement uses TRBV3-1 (or the pseudogene TRBV3-2) and TRBJ1-1; D remains ambiguous. This CDR3 is built from 13 residues. In germline, CDR1 is LGHDT, CDR2 YNNKEL (reference sequence). V was shortened by 0 bases and J by 9 bases, with 11 bases between the two germline ends. In nucleotides, the CDR3 is TGTGCCAGCAGCCAAGATTACAGTAATAAAGCTTTCTTT. This encodes CASSQDYSNKAFF.

The rearrangement joins TRBV28 to TRBJ2-3; 12 nucleotides agree with TRBD1. V lost 2 bases to trimming and J lost 6 bases; unmatched junction nucleotides: 3. Germline values: CDR1 MDHEN, CDR2 SYDVKM. This CDR3 spans 15 amino acids. The CDR3 nucleotides read TGTGCCAGCAGTTTAATGGGACAGGGGGCCGATACGCAGTATTTT. Its protein product is CASSLMGQGADTQYF.

The V gene is TRBV28, the J gene TRBJ2-3; 9 bases map to TRBD2. CDR3 length: 16 amino acids. Germline trimming cut 2 bases from V and 3 bases from J; bases unmatched to any gene: 6. In germline, CDR1 is MDHEN, CDR2 SYDVKM. The CDR3 protein is CASSLIGLARTDTQYF. The CDR3 nucleotides are TGTGCCAGCAGTTTAATCGGACTAGCGAGAACAGATACGCAGTATTTT.

V is TRBV12-3 or TRBV12-4 and J is TRBJ2-1; D ambiguous. The CDR3 has 12 residues. Trimming removed 3 bases from V and 7 bases from J, with 7 bases in between. The CDR3 region has the DNA TGTGCCAGCAGTTTGTGGCAAAATGAGCAGTTCTTC. Amino acids: CASSLWQNEQFF.

The chain links TRBV10-3 to TRBJ2-7; 8 bases line up with TRBD2. The CDR3 runs 15 residues. The germline V gene encodes CDR1 ENHRY and CDR2 SYGVKD. V was clipped by 3 bases and J by 5 bases; unmatched bases: 9. The CDR3 region has the DNA TGTGCCATCAGTGATTCCGGAGCGGGAGCGAACGAGCAGTACTTC. Its translation is CAISDSGAGANEQYF.

The V and J genes are TRBV30 and TRBJ2-1; TRBD2 agrees at 14 bases. The CDR3 totals 15 residues. V gave up 0 bases and J gave up 8 bases; unmatched junction bases: 3. Germline loops: CDR1 GTSNPN, CDR2 SVGIG (reference sequence). The CDR3 spells CAWSVGLAGVDEQFF. Written as DNA, the CDR3 is TGTGCCTGGAGTGTGGGACTAGCGGGAGTAGATGAGCAGTTCTTC.

As regards this clone: The sample has other DNA sequences that encode this CDR3 too. This sequence joins TRBV7-2 and TRBJ2-2; no definite D call. Germline lookup yields CDR1 SGHTA and CDR2 FQGNSA. Trimming left V 4 bases short and J 3 bases short, with 3 bases between. The CDR3 runs to 12 residues. CDR3 sequence: CASSSYTGELFF. CDR3 nucleotide sequence: TGTGCCAGCAGCTCATACACCGGGGAGCTGTTTTTT.

The V and J genes are TRBV3-1 (or the pseudogene TRBV3-2) and TRBJ1-2; D not resolved. V was shortened by 5 bases and J by 6 bases, with 13 bases between the two germline ends. Germline V gene sequence: CDR1 LGHDT, CDR2 YNNKEL (reference sequence). This CDR3 has 13 residues. CDR3 sequence reads: CASSALAANGYTF. CDR3 coding DNA: TGTGCCAGCAGCGCGCTCGCCGCGAATGGCTACACCTTC.